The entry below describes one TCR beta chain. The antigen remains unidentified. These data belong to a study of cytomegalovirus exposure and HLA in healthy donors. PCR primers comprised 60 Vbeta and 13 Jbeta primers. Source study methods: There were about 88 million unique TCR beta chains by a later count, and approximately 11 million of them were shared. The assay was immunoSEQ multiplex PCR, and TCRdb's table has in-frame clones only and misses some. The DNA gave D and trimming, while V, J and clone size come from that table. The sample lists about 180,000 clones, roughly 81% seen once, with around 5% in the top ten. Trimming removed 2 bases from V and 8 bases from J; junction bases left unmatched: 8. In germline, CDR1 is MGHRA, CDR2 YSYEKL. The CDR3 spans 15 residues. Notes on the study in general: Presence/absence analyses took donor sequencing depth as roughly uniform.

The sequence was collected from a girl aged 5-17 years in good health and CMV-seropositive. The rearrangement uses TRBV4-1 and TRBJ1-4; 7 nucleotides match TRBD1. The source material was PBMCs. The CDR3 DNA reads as TGCGCCAGCAGCCAAATTACAGGGGTAAACGAAAAACTGTTTTTT. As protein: CASSQITGVNEKLFF.